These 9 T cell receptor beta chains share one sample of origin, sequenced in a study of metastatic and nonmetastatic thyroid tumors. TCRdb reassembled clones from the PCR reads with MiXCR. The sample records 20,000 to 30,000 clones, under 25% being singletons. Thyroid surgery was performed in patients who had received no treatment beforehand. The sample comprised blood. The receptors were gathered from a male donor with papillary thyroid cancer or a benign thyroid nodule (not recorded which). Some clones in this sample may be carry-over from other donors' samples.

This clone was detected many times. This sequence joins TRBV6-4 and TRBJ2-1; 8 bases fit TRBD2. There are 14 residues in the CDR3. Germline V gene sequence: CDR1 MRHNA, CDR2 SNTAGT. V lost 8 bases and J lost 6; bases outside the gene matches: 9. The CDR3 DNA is TGTGCCAGCTCCCGGGAGGGAGAGGGCAATGAGCAGTTCTTC. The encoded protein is CASSREGEGNEQFF.

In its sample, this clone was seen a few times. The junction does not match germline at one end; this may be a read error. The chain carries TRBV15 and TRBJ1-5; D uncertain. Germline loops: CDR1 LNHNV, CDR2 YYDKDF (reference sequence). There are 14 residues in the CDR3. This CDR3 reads CATSKRAGNQPQHF. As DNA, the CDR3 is TGTGCCACCAGCAAAAGAGCCGGCAATCAGCCCCAACATTTT.

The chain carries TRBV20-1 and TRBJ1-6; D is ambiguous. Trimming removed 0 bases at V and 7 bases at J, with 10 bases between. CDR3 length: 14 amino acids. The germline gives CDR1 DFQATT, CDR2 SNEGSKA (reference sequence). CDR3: CSARDGDLNSPLHF. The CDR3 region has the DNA TGCAGTGCTAGAGATGGTGACTTGAATTCACCCCTCCACTTT.

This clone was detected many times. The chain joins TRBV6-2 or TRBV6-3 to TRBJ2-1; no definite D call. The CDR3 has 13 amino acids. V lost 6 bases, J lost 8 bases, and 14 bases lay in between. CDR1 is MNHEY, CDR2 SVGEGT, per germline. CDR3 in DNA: TGTGCCAGCAGAGTTAGGATCTTAGATGAGCAGTTCTTC. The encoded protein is CASRVRILDEQFF.

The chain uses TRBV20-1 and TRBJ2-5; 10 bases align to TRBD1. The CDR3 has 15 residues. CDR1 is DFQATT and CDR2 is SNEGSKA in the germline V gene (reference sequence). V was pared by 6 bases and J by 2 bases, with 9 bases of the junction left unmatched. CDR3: CSAQDRGQGQETQYF. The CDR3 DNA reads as TGCAGTGCCCAAGACAGGGGGCAGGGACAAGAGACCCAGTACTTC.

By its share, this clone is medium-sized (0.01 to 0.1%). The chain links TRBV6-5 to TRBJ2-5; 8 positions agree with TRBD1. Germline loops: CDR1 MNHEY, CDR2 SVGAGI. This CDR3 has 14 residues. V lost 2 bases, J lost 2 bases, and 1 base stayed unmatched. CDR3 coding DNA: TGTGCCAGCAGTTACGGGGACAGGCAAGAGACCCAGTACTTC. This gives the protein CASSYGDRQETQYF.

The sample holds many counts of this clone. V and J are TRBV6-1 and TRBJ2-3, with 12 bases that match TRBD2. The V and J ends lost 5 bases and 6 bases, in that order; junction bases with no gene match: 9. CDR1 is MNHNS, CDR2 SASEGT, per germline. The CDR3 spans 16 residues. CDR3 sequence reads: CASSRASGRAGDTQYF. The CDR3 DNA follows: TGTGCCAGCAGTAGGGCTAGCGGGAGGGCGGGGGATACGCAGTATTTT.

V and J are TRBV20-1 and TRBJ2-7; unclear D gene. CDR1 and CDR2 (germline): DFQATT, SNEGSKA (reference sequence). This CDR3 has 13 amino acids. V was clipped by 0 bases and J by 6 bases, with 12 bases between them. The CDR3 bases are TGCAGTGCTAGAGATCAGCGTGATGCCGAGCAGTACTTC. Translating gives CSARDQRDAEQYF.

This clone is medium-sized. The CDR3 sequence: CASSWTSGDEQFF. The CDR3 bases are TGTGCCAGCAGTTGGACGTCTGGGGATGAGCAGTTCTTC. This chain links TRBV12-3 or TRBV12-4 with TRBJ2-1; no reliable D call. Between the trimmed V and J ends, which lost 4 bases and 8 bases, there was a span of 12 bases. The CDR3 runs 13 residues.